The 20 T cell receptor beta chains listed next were all sequenced from one sample in a study of Ad26.COV2.S vaccination and SARS-CoV-2 variants. The table came from immunoSEQ multiplex PCR; TCRdb's copy has only in-frame clones and leaves some out. The sample gives around 370,000 clones, 70% to 90% of which show up once; 2.5% to 3.5% is in the top ten. Treatment noted: over 15 received Ad26.COV2.S at low or high dose, single or two shots; a few received placebo; per-sample allocation not given. Day 63 following the first vaccine or placebo injection was when the samples were taken. Here the sequenced sample was peripheral blood, taken in a trial of Ad26.COV2.S vaccine versus placebo. These receptors came from a person between 18 and 59 years old who received the Ad26.COV2.S COVID-19 vaccine or a placebo.

The chain employs TRBV2 and TRBJ1-2; no reliable D call. The V end lost 6 bases, the J end lost 4 bases, and 12 bases lay between the germline ends. The length of the CDR3 is 13 residues. Germline CDR1 reads SNHLY; CDR2 reads FYNNEI. The CDR3 protein is CASSPGPGYGYTF. The CDR3 DNA follows: TGTGCCAGCAGCCCTGGACCCGGCTATGGCTACACCTTC.

This clone has a single count. The gene calls are TRBV4-1 and TRBJ2-3; D may correspond to TRBD1 or TRBD2 (7 bases each). Germline V gene data show CDR1 as MGHRA and CDR2 as YSYEKL. V lost 2 bases and J lost 4, with 22 bases in between. The CDR3 runs to 18 residues. The CDR3 region is CASSQQPTGEGWADTQYF. The CDR3 bases are TGCGCCAGCAGCCAACAACCCACAGGGGAGGGGTGGGCAGATACGCAGTATTTT.

The chain uses TRBV10-3 and TRBJ2-7; D may be TRBD1 or TRBD2 (6 bases each). This CDR3 is built from 14 residues. Germline V gene lookup returns CDR1 ENHRY and CDR2 SYGVKD. V was clipped by 4 bases and J by 6 bases, with 16 bases between them. The CDR3 DNA reads TGTGCCATCAGTGGTGCTAGGGGGGCGGGCGAGCAGTACTTC. Translating gives CAISGARGAGEQYF.

The chain joins TRBV6-2 or TRBV6-3 to TRBJ1-2; TRBD1 matches 9 bases. V was clipped by 2 bases and J by 4 bases; unmatched bases: 2. The CDR3 covers 14 residues. The V gene's germline CDR1 is MNHEY and CDR2 SVGEGT. The CDR3: CASSYGTGPYGYTF. The CDR3 bases are TGTGCCAGCAGTTACGGGACAGGGCCCTATGGCTACACCTTC.

CDR3 in DNA: TGTGCCAGCAGCGCCTTAGGGTCCGGCTACACCTTC. Its translation is CASSALGSGYTF. The chain carries TRBV7-6 and TRBJ1-2, with unresolved D. The V gene lost 5 bases and the J gene lost 8 bases, with 12 bases spanning the gap. Germline V gives CDR1 SGHVS, CDR2 FNYEAQ. The CDR3 covers 12 residues.

This clone was detected once. The genes are TRBV4-3 and TRBJ2-3; no clear D. Germline V gene sequence: CDR1 LGHNA, CDR2 YSLEER. CDR3 length: 15 amino acids. Trimming shortened V by 2 bases and J by 1 base, and 10 bases separated the two germline ends. The CDR3 nucleotides read TGCGCCAGCAGCCAAAATCCTACAGGCACAGATACGCAGTATTTT. This codes for CASSQNPTGTDTQYF.

This chain joins TRBV29-1 and TRBJ2-3; no clear D gene. Per the germline V gene, CDR1 is SQVTM and CDR2 is ANQGSEA. The CDR3 sequence is 14 residues long. Trimming removed 6 bases from V and 1 base from J, with 14 bases in between. CDR3 DNA sequence: TGCAGCGTGAGTGGGGTCCAGGGCACAGATACGCAGTATTTT. It encodes CSVSGVQGTDTQYF.

The chain employs TRBV30 and TRBJ1-1, with no clear D. Germline CDR1 reads GTSNPN; CDR2 reads SVGIG (reference sequence). Between the trimmed V and J ends, which lost 4 bases and 8 bases, there was a span of 14 bases. The CDR3 spans 12 residues. The chain's CDR3 is CAWTLPPSEAFF. CDR3 nucleotide sequence: TGTGCCTGGACCTTGCCCCCCTCGGAAGCTTTCTTT.

The chain links TRBV27 to TRBJ1-1, with a weak D call TRBD1 (6 bases). The V end was cut by 2 bases, the J end by 6 bases, with 10 bases between. Germline V lookup: CDR1 MNHEY, CDR2 SMNVEV (reference sequence). CDR3 length: 13 residues. CDR3 nucleotides: TGTGCCAGCAGTTTAGGGGGGCTGGCTGAAGCTTTCTTT. Its translation: CASSLGGLAEAFF.

This clone was detected a few times. Its ends do not fully match the called genes, so a read error is possible. The chain has TRBV7-7 and TRBJ2-2; 13 bases fit TRBD2. CDR1 is SSHAT and CDR2 is FNYEAQ in the germline V gene (reference sequence). CDR3 length: 16 amino acids. Here the CDR3 reads CASSPTSGGALGELFF. CDR3 DNA: TGTGCTAGCAGCCCAACTAGCGGGGGGGCCCTCGGGGAGCTGTTTTTT.

The CDR3 spells CSASENYYNEQFF. CDR3 nucleotides: TGCAGTGCTAGTGAGAACTATTACAATGAGCAGTTCTTC. V gene TRBV20-1 combines with J gene TRBJ2-1, with unresolved D. CDR1 is DFQATT and CDR2 is SNEGSKA in the germline V gene (reference sequence). Between the trimmed V and J ends, which lost 3 bases and 4 bases, there was a span of 10 bases. CDR3 length: 13 residues.

The rearrangement joins TRBV7-2 to TRBJ1-1; maybe TRBD1 (5 bases). V gave up 5 bases and J gave up 4 bases, with 11 bases separating them. This CDR3 has 13 residues. The germline V gene encodes CDR1 SGHTA and CDR2 FQGNSA. The CDR3 coding sequence is TGTGCCAGCAGCCCACTGGGGGGCACTGAAGCTTTCTTT. It is translated as CASSPLGGTEAFF.

This clone was found a few times. The chain recombines TRBV9 with TRBJ2-5; tentative D call: TRBD2 (6 bases). V lost 4 bases and J lost 1, with 11 bases in between. The CDR3 is 14 residues long. Germline loops: CDR1 SGDLS, CDR2 YYNGEE. CDR3 nucleotide sequence: TGTGCCAGCAGCTCGGGGGTGATCCAAGAGACCCAGTACTTC. Translation: CASSSGVIQETQYF. The complete variable domain, with remaining parts taken from reference TRBV9 and TRBJ2-5, reads DSGVTQTPKHLITATGQRVTLRCSPRSGDLSVYWYQQSLDQGLQFLIQYYNGEERAKGNILERFSAQQFPDLHSELNLSSLELGDSALYFCASSSGVIQETQYFGPGTRLLVL.

CDR3 loop: CASTISGARGAFF. Here the CDR3 DNA reads TGTGCCAGCACCATTTCAGGGGCGCGGGGAGCTTTCTTT. J is TRBJ1-1 and V is TRBV7-9; perhaps TRBD1 as D (6 bases). The CDR3 has 13 residues. Germline V lookup: CDR1 SEHNR, CDR2 FQNEAQ (reference sequence). V was pared by 7 bases and J by 10 bases, with 19 bases between.

The rearrangement joins TRBV28 to TRBJ2-3; D is unresolved. CDR1 is MDHEN, CDR2 SYDVKM, per germline. The CDR3 totals 16 residues. The V end was cut by 5 bases, the J end by 4 bases, with 19 bases between. The CDR3 is CASSPTPPPPSDTQYF. CDR3 DNA sequence: TGTGCCAGCAGTCCGACCCCACCCCCCCCCTCAGATACGCAGTATTTT.

V gene TRBV27 combines with J gene TRBJ1-2; 7 positions match TRBD1. This CDR3 spans 13 amino acids. CDR1 is MNHEY and CDR2 is SMNVEV in the germline V gene (reference sequence). Trimming at V came to 6 bases and at J to 11 bases, leaving 12 bases not matched to a gene. The CDR3 loop is CASSPTRDRRYTF. The CDR3, as DNA: TGTGCCAGCAGCCCGACCCGGGACAGACGTTACACCTTC.

The chain recombines TRBV6-5 with TRBJ2-7; 9 nucleotides align to TRBD2. The CDR3 contains 13 residues. Germline CDR1 and CDR2: MNHEY and SVGAGI. Losses at the gene ends were 2 bases for V and 4 bases for J; bases not matched to a gene: 0. The CDR3: CASSYTSGYEQYF. DNA for the CDR3: TGTGCCAGCAGTTACACTAGCGGGTACGAGCAGTACTTC.

V is TRBV28 and J is TRBJ2-7, with 10 bases fitting TRBD2. The CDR3 is 18 amino acids. Germline values: CDR1 MDHEN, CDR2 SYDVKM. After removal of 5 bases from V and 2 bases from J, the junction contained 15 bases not matched to a gene. This CDR3 reads CASSPALAGVTLAYEQYF. The CDR3 coding sequence is TGTGCCAGCAGTCCCGCGCTAGCGGGAGTAACTTTAGCCTACGAGCAGTACTTC.

This chain links TRBV4-3 with TRBJ2-7; D remains unclear. CDR1 and CDR2 from the germline V gene are LGHNA and YSLEER. The CDR3 has 15 amino acids. Trimming pared 0 bases from V and 0 bases from J, leaving 9 bases between. The CDR3 spells CASSQDPRSSYEQYF. The CDR3 region has the DNA TGCGCCAGCAGCCAAGACCCGAGGAGCTCCTACGAGCAGTACTTC.

The rearrangement links TRBV5-1 to TRBJ2-3, with D possibly being TRBD1 (6 bases). CDR1 and CDR2 (germline): SGHRS, YFSETQ. V dropped 4 bases and J dropped 2 bases, with 14 bases sitting between them. The CDR3 runs to 15 residues. The CDR3 loop is CASSKEGDFTDTQYF. The CDR3 nucleotides are TGCGCCAGCAGCAAAGAGGGGGATTTCACAGATACGCAGTATTTT.